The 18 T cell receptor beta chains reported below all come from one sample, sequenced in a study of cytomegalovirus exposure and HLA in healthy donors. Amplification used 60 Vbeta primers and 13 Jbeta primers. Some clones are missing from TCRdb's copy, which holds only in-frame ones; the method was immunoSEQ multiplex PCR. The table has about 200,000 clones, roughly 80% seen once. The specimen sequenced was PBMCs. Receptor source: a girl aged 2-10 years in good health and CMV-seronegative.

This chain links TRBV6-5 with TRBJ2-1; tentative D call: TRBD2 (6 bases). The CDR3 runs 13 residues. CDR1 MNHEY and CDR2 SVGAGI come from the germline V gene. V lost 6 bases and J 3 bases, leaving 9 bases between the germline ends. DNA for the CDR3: TGTGCCAGCAGATCGGGACTCTACAATGAGCAGTTCTTC. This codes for CASRSGLYNEQFF.

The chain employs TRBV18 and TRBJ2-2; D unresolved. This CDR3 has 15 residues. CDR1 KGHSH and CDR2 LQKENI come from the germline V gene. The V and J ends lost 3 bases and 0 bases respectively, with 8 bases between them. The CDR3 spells CASSPASPNTGELFF. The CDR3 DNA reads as TGTGCCAGCTCACCGGCTAGTCCGAACACCGGGGAGCTGTTTTTT.

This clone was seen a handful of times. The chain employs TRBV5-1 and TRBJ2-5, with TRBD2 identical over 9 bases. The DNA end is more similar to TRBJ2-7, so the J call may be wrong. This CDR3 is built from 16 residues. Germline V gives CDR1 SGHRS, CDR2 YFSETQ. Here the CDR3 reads CASSLLASGIKDEQYF. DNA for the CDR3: TGCGCCAGCAGCTTGTTGGCTAGCGGGATTAAGGACGAGCAGTACTTC.

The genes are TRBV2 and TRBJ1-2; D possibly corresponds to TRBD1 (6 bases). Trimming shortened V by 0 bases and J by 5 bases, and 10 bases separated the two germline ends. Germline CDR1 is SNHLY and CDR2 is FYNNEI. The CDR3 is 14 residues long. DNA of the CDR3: TGTGCCAGCAGTGAAGCCAGGGGATCGTATGGCTACACCTTC. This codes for CASSEARGSYGYTF.

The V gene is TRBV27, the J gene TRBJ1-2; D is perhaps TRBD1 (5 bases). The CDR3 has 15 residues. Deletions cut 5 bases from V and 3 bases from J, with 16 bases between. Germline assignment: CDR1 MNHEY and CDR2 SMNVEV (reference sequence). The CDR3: CASSDTFGGDYGYTF. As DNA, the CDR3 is TGTGCCAGCAGTGACACTTTCGGGGGGGACTATGGCTACACCTTC.

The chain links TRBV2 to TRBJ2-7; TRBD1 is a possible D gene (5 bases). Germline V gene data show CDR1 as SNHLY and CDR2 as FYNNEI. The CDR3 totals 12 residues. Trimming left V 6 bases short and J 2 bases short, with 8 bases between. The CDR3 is CASRTDTYEQYF. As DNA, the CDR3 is TGTGCCAGCAGGACGGACACCTACGAGCAGTACTTC.

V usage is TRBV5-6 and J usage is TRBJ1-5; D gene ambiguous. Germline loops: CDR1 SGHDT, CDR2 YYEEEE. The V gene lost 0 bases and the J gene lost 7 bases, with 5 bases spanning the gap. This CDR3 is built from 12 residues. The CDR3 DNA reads TGTGCCAGCAGCTTGGTCGGGCAGCCCCAGCATTTT. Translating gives CASSLVGQPQHF.

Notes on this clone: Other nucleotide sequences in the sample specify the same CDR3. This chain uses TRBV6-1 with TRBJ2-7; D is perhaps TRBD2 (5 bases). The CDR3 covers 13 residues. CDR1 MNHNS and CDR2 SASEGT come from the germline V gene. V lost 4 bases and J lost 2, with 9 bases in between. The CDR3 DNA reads TGTGCCAGCAGTGGGGCCGGGACCTACGAGCAGTACTTC. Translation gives CASSGAGTYEQYF.

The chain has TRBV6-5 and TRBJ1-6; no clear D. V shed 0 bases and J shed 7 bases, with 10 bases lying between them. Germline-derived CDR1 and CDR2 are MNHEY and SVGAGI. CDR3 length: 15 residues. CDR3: CASSYSTQSNSPLHF. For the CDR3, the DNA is TGTGCCAGCAGTTACTCGACACAGTCGAATTCACCCCTCCACTTT.

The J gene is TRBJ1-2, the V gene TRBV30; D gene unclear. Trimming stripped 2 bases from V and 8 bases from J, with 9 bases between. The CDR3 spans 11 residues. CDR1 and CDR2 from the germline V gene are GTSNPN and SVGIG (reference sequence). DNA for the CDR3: TGTGCCTGGAGTATTAATGAGGGCTACACCTTC. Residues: CAWSINEGYTF.

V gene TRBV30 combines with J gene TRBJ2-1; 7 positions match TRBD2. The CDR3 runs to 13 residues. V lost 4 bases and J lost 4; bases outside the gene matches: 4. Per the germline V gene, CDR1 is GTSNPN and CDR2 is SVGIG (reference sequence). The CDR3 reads CAWNGRLYNEQFF. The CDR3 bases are TGTGCCTGGAACGGGAGGCTTTACAATGAGCAGTTCTTC. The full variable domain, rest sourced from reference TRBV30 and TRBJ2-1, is SQTIHQWPATLVQPVGSPLSLECTVEGTSNPNLYWYRQAAGRGLQLLFYSVGIGQISSEVPQNLSASRPQDRQFILSSKKLLLSDSGFYLCAWNGRLYNEQFFGPGTRLTVL.

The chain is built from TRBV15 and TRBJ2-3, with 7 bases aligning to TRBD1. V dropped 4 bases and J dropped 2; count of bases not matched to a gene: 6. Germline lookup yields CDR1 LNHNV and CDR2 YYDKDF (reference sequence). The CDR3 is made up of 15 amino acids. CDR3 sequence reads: CATSKTGLYTDTQYF. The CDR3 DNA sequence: TGTGCCACCAGCAAGACAGGGCTCTACACAGATACGCAGTATTTT.

DNA of the CDR3: TGTGCCAGCAGCCAAGGTGAGCGGGTTGGCTACGAGCAGTACTTC. Translation gives CASSQGERVGYEQYF. The V gene is TRBV4-2, the J gene TRBJ2-7; the D gene is possibly TRBD2 (6 bases). Germline CDR1 and CDR2: LGHNA and YNFKEQ. Trimming removed 1 base at V and 3 bases at J, with 13 bases between. This CDR3 has 15 residues.

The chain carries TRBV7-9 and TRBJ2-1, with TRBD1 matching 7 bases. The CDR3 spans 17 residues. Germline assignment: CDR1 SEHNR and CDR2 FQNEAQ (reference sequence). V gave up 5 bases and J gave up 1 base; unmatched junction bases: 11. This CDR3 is CASSALRQGESYNEQFF. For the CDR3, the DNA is TGTGCCAGCAGCGCCCTCCGACAGGGTGAATCCTACAATGAGCAGTTCTTC.

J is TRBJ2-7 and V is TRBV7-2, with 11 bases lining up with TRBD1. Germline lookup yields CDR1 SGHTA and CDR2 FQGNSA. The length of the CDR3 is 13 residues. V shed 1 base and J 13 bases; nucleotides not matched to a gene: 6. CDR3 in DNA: TGTGCCAGCAGCTTAGGGGGTTGGACAGGGGGCTACTTC. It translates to CASSLGGWTGGYF.

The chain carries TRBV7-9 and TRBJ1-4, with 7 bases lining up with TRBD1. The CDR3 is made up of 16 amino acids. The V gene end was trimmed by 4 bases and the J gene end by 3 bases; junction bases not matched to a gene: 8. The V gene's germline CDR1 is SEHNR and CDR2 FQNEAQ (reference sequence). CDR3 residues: CASSSNAGTANEKLFF. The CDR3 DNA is TGTGCCAGCAGCTCAAACGCCGGGACAGCTAATGAAAAACTGTTTTTT. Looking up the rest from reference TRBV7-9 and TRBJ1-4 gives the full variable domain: DTGVSQNPRHKITKRGQNVTFRCDPISEHNRLYWYRQTLGQGPEFLTYFQNEAQLEKSRLLSDRFSAERPKGSFSTLEIQRTEQGDSAMYLCASSSNAGTANEKLFFGSGTQLSVL.

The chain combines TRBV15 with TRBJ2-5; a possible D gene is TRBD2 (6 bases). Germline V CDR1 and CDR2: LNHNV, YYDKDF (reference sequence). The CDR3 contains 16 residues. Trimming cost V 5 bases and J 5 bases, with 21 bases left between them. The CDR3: CATSGGGVSNRETQYF. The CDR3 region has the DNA TGTGCCACCAGCGGCGGCGGGGTGAGCAATCGGGAGACCCAGTACTTC.

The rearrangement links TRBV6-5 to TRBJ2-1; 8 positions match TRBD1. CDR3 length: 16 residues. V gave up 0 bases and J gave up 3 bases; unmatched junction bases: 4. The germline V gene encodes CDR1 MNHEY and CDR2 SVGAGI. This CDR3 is CASSYSLRGLYNEQFF. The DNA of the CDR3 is TGTGCCAGCAGTTACTCGCTCAGGGGGCTCTACAATGAGCAGTTCTTC.